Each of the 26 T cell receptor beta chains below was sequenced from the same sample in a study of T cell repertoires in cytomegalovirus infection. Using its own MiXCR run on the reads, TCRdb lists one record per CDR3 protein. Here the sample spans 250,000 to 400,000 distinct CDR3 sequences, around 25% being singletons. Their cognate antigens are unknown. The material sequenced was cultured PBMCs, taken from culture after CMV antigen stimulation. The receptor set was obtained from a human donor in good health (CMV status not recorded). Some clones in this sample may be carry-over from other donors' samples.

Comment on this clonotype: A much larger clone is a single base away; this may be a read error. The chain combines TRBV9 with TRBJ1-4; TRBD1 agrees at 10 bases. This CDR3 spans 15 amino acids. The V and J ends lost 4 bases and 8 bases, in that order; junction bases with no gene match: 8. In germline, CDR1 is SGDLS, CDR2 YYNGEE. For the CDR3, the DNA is TGTGCCAGCAGCCTTAGGACAGGGGGTGACGAAAAACTGTTTTTT. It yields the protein CASSLRTGGDEKLFF.

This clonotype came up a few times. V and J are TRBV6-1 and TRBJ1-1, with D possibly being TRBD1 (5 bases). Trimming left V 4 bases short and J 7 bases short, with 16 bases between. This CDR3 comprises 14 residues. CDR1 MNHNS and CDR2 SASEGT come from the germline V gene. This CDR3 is CASSGLVQGIEAFF. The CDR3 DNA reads TGTGCCAGCAGTGGGCTAGTGCAGGGAATTGAAGCTTTCTTT.

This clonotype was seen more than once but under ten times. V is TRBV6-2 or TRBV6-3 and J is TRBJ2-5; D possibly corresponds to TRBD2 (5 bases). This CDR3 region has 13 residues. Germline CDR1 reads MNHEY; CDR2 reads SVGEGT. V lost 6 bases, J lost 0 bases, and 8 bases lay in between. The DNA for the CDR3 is TGTGCCAGCAGCACTAGGAACCAAGAGACCCAGTACTTC. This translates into CASSTRNQETQYF.

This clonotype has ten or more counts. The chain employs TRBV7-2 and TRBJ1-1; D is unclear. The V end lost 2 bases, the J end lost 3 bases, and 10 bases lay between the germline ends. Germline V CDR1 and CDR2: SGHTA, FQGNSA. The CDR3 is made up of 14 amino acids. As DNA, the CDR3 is TGTGCCAGCAGCTTAAAACTTATTGACACTGAAGCTTTCTTT. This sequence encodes CASSLKLIDTEAFF.

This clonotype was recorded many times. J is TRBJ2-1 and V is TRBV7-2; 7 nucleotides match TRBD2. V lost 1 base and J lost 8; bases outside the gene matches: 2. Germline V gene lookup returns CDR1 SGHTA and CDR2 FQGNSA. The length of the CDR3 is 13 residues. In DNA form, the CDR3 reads TGTGCCAGCAGCTTAGGGCGGGAGTATGAGCAGTTCTTC. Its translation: CASSLGREYEQFF.

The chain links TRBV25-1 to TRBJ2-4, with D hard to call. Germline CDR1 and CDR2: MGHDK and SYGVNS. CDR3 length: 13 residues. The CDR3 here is CPMGRPLENIQYF. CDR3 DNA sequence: TGTCCCATGGGTCGTCCCCTGGAAAACATTCAGTACTTC. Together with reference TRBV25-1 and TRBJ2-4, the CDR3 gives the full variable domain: EADIYQTPRYLVIGTGKKITLECSQTMGHDKMYWYQQDPGMELHLIHYSYGVNSTEKGDLSSESTVSRIRTEHFPLTLESARPSHTSQYLCPMGRPLENIQYFGAGTRLSVL.

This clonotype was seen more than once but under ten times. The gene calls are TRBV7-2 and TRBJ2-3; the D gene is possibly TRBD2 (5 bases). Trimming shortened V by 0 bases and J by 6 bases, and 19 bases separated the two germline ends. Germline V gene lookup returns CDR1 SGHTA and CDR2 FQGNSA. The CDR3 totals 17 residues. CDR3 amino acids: CASSLASRGADADTQYF. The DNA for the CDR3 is TGTGCCAGCAGCTTAGCGTCCCGGGGAGCGGACGCGGATACGCAGTATTTT.

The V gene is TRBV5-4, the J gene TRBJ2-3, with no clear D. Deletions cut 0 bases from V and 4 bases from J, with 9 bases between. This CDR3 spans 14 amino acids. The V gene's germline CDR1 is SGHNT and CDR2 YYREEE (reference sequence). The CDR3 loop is CASSLDVTADTQYF. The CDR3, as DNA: TGTGCCAGCAGCTTGGATGTCACAGCAGATACGCAGTATTTT. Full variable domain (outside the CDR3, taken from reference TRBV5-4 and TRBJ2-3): ETGVTQSPTHLIKTRGQQVTLRCSSQSGHNTVSWYQQALGQGPQFIFQYYREEENGRGNFPPRFSGLQFPNYSSELNVNALELDDSALYLCASSLDVTADTQYFGPGTRLTVL.

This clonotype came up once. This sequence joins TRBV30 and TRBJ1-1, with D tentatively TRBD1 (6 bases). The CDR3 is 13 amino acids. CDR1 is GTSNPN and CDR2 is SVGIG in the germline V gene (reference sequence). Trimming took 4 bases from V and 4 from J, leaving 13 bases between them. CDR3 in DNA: TGTGCCTGGAATAAACAGGGAGGCACTGAAGCTTTCTTT. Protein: CAWNKQGGTEAFF.

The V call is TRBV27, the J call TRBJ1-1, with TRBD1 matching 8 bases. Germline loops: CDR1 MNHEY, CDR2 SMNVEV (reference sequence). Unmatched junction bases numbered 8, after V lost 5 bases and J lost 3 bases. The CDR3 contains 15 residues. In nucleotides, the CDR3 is TGTGCCAGCAGTCCTCTGACAGGGGCTTACACTGAAGCTTTCTTT. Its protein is CASSPLTGAYTEAFF.

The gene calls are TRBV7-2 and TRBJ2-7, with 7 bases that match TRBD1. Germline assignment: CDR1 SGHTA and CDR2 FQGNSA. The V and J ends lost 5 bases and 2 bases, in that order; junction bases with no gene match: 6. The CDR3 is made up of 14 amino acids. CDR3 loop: CASSGGQATYEQYF. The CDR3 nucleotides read TGTGCCAGCAGCGGCGGACAGGCCACCTACGAGCAGTACTTC.

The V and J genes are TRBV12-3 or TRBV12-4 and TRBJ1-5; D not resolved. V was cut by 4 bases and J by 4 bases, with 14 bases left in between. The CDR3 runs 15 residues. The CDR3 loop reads CASSYGQVGNQPQHF. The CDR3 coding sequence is TGTGCCAGCAGTTACGGGCAAGTGGGGAATCAGCCCCAGCATTTT.

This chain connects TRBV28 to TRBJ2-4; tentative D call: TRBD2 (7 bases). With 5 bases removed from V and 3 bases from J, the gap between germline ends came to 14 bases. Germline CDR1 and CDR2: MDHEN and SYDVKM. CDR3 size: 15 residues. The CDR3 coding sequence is TGTGCCAGCAGTCGTGCAGGGGAGGGCAAAAACATTCAGTACTTC. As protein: CASSRAGEGKNIQYF.

The CDR3 spells CASSSIQTKQYF. CDR3 in DNA: TGTGCCAGCAGCTCAATCCAGACGAAGCAGTACTTC. This chain links TRBV7-2 with TRBJ2-7, with unresolved D. The CDR3 spans 12 residues. Between the trimmed V and J ends, which lost 4 bases and 8 bases, there was a span of 12 bases. Looked up from germline, CDR1 is SGHTA and CDR2 is FQGNSA.

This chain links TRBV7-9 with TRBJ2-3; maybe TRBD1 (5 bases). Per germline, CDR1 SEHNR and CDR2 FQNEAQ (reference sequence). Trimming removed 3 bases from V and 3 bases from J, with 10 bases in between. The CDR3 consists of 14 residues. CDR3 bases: TGTGCCAGCAGCTTCGACAGTTGGACAGATACGCAGTATTTT. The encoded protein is CASSFDSWTDTQYF. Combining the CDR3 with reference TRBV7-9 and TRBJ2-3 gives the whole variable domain DTGVSQNPRHKITKRGQNVTFRCDPISEHNRLYWYRQTLGQGPEFLTYFQNEAQLEKSRLLSDRFSAERPKGSFSTLEIQRTEQGDSAMYLCASSFDSWTDTQYFGPGTRLTVL.

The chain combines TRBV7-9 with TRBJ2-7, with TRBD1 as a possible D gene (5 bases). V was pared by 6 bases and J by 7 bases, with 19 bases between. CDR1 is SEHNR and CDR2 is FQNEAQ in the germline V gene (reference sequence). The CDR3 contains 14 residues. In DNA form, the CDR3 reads TGTGCCAGCAGTATGGGAACAGGATACTATGAGCAGTACTTC. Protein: CASSMGTGYYEQYF.

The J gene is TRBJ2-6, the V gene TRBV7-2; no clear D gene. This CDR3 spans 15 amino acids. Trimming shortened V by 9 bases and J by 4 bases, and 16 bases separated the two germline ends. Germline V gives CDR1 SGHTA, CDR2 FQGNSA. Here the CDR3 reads CARPPVPEGANVLTF. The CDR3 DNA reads TGTGCCAGGCCCCCGGTCCCGGAGGGGGCCAACGTCCTGACTTTC.

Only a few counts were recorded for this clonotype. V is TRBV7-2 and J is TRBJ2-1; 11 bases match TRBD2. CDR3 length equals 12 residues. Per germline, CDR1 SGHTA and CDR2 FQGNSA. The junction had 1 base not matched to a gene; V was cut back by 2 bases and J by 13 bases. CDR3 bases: TGTGCCAGCAGCTTAACTAGCGGGAGCCAGTTCTTC. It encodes CASSLTSGSQFF.

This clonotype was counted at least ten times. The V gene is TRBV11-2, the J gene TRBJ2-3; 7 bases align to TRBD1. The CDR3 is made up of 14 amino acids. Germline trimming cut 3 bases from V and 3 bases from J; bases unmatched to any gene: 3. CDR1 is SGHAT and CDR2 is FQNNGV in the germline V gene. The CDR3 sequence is CASSFLTGTDTQYF. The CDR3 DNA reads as TGTGCCAGCAGCTTCTTGACAGGGACAGATACGCAGTATTTT. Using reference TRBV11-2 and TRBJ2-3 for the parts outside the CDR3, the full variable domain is EAGVAQSPRYKIIEKRQSVAFWCNPISGHATLYWYQQILGQGPKLLIQFQNNGVVDDSQLPKDRFSAERLKGVDSTLKIQPAKLEDSAVYLCASSFLTGTDTQYFGPGTRLTVL.

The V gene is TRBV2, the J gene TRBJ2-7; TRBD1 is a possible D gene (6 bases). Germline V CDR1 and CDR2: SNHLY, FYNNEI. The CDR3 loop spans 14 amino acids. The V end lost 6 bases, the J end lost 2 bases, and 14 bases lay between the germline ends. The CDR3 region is CASRLLEGAYEQYF. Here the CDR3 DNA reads TGTGCCAGCAGACTCCTCGAGGGGGCCTACGAGCAGTACTTC.

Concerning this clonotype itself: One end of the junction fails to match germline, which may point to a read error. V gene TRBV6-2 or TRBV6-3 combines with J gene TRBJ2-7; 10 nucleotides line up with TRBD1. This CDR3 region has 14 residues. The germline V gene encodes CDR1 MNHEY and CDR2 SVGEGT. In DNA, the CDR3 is TGTGCCAGCACTTACCGGGACAGGGGCTACGAGCAGTACTTC. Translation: CASTYRDRGYEQYF.

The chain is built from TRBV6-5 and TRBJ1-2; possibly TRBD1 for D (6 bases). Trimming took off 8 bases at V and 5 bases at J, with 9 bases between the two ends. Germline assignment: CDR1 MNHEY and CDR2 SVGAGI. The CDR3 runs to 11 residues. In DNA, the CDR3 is TGTGCCAGCGGGGGGGCGTATGGCTACACCTTC. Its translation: CASGGAYGYTF.

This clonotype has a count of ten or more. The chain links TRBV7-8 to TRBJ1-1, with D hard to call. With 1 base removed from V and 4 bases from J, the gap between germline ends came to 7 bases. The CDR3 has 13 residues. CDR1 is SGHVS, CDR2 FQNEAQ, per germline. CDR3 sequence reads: CASSLVRTTEAFF. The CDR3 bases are TGTGCCAGCAGCTTAGTGAGGACCACTGAAGCTTTCTTT.

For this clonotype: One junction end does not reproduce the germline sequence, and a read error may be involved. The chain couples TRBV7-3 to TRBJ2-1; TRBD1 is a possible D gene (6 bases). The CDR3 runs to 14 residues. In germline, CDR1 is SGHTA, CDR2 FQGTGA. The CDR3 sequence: CASSPRGSYTEQFF. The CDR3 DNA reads TGTGCCAGCAGCCCGAGGGGGTCCTACACTGAGCAGTTCTTC.

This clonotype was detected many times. The CDR3 loop is CASSYTGTSGEQYF. The CDR3, as DNA: TGTGCCAGCAGCTATACCGGGACTAGCGGCGAGCAGTACTTC. This sequence joins TRBV4-2 and TRBJ2-7; 11 bases line up with TRBD2. The V segment lost 5 bases and the J segment 6 bases; nucleotides outside the gene matches: 6. From germline, CDR1 is LGHNA and CDR2 YNFKEQ. This CDR3 has 14 residues.

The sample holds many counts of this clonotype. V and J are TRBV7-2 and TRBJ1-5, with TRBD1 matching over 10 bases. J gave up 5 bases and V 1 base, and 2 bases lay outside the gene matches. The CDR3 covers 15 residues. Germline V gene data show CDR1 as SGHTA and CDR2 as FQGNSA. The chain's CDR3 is CASSLGDRGDQPQHF. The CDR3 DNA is TGTGCCAGCAGCTTAGGGGACAGGGGTGATCAGCCCCAGCATTTT.